The clone carrying this T cell receptor (beta chain) showed up many times. Germline values: CDR1 SGHVS, CDR2 FQNEAQ. V was cut by 2 bases and J by 10 bases, with 8 bases left in between. This CDR3 region has 12 residues. This record belongs to a study of T cells after yellow fever vaccination. About the research overall: For low cell numbers, libraries were made with SMART-Seq v4 Ultra Low Input.

TCRdb re-analysed the 5' RACE reads in MiXCR, keeping a single row per CDR3 protein. In the table there are 200,000 to 300,000 distinct CDR3 sequences, approximately 3.6% of which are singletons. This chain connects TRBV7-8 to TRBJ2-2, with D uncertain. The origin of this receptor is a young man who received the YFV17D yellow fever vaccine. The sequenced sample was PBMCs, obtained 15 days after the yellow fever booster vaccination. CDR3 loop: CASSLQVTELFF. CDR3 coding DNA: TGTGCCAGCAGCTTACAGGTTACGGAGCTGTTTTTT.